This TCR beta chain was found in a study of beta chain features in type 1 diabetes. Background on the study: In age, gender and cell yields, patients were similar to healthy donors.

In its sample, this clone was seen a few times. A heparinised blood draw that averaged about 110 mL was obtained once from each donor. In all sorted populations, purity surpassed 95%. The CDR3 has 15 amino acids. Germline V gene sequence: CDR1 LNHDA, CDR2 SQIVND (reference sequence). The trim removed 4 bases at V and 3 bases at J, leaving 8 bases unmatched. The sequenced template was cDNA made from the entire isolated RNA. Data came from immunoSEQ multiplex PCR; TCRdb stores just in-frame clones and leaves some out. The table has 400,000 to 500,000 clones, 14% seen once. The J gene is TRBJ1-2, the V gene TRBV19, with 7 nucleotides matching TRBD1. Material for sequencing was naive CD4+ T cells from blood. The clonotype was recovered from a man in his thirties or forties in good health. The CDR3 sequence: CASSRTHRGHYGYTF. The CDR3 coding sequence is TGTGCCAGTAGTAGAACGCACAGGGGCCACTATGGCTACACCTTC.